The 28 T cell receptor beta chains below come from one sample, sequenced in a study of blood T cell repertoires in COVID-19. Repertoires were generated with immunoSEQ multiplex PCR, while TCRdb's copy carries only in-frame clones and drops some. The profile shows about 260,000 clones, roughly 84% of them singletons. Sequences were obtained from peripheral blood. Receptors originate from a woman aged 40 to 50 who had recovered from COVID-19.

This clone was picked up a small number of times. The rearrangement uses TRBV6-1 and TRBJ1-1; TRBD1 matches 7 bases. Germline-derived CDR1 and CDR2 are MNHNS and SASEGT. Unmatched junction bases numbered 7, after V lost 0 bases and J lost 6 bases. CDR3 size: 15 residues. The CDR3 sequence: CASSEAQGEGSEAFF. CDR3 coding DNA: TGTGCCAGCAGTGAAGCGCAGGGGGAAGGGTCTGAAGCTTTCTTT.

This clone turned up a few times. The chain is built from TRBV3-1 (or the pseudogene TRBV3-2) and TRBJ2-5, with D possibly being TRBD2 (6 bases). Germline values: CDR1 LGHDT, CDR2 YNNKEL (reference sequence). The CDR3 runs to 16 residues. Trimming removed 4 bases at V and 0 bases at J, with 15 bases between. DNA of the CDR3: TGTGCCAGCAGCCCGATGCTAGCGAGCAACCAAGAGACCCAGTACTTC. Translation: CASSPMLASNQETQYF.

The chain has TRBV5-5 and TRBJ2-5, with D maybe TRBD1 (6 bases). V shed 4 bases and J shed 1 base, with 14 bases lying between them. CDR1 is SGHKS and CDR2 is YYEKEE in the germline V gene (reference sequence). This CDR3 comprises 15 residues. DNA of the CDR3: TGTGCCAGCAGCCCGCAACAGGGTATCCAAGAGACCCAGTACTTC. This codes for CASSPQQGIQETQYF.

This clone appeared once. The chain recombines TRBV30 with TRBJ1-1, with D perhaps TRBD1 (6 bases). The V end was cut by 5 bases, the J end by 1 base, with 14 bases between. The CDR3 has 14 residues. Germline V gene data show CDR1 as GTSNPN and CDR2 as SVGIG (reference sequence). Written as DNA, the CDR3 is TGTGCCTGGGTGATAGGGGGTGGGAACACTGAAGCTTTCTTT. Its protein product is CAWVIGGGNTEAFF.

The gene calls are TRBV7-3 and TRBJ2-1; the match to TRBD1 covers 9 bases. V lost 0 bases to trimming and J lost 10 bases; unmatched junction nucleotides: 10. Germline loops: CDR1 SGHTA, CDR2 FQGTGA. The CDR3 length is 16 residues. The CDR3 nucleotides read TGTGCCAGCAGCTTAACGAGGCGGACAGGGGATGAAGAGCAGTTCTTC. As protein: CASSLTRRTGDEEQFF.

The chain links TRBV15 to TRBJ2-7, with D perhaps TRBD1 (6 bases). CDR3 size: 13 residues. Deletions cut 1 base from V and 3 bases from J, with 7 bases between. Germline V lookup: CDR1 LNHNV, CDR2 YYDKDF (reference sequence). The CDR3 region has the DNA TGTGCCACCAGCAGAGGGGACAACTACGAGCAGTACTTC. Protein sequence: CATSRGDNYEQYF.

V usage is TRBV29-1 and J usage is TRBJ2-5; 7 nucleotides align to TRBD1. This CDR3 region has 16 residues. Trimming cost V 1 base and J 9 bases; bases outside gene matches: 17. Germline values: CDR1 SQVTM, CDR2 ANQGSEA. The CDR3 nucleotides read TGCAGCGTTGAAGTACCGCCCGGACAGGTGGAGTTGGCCCAGTACTTC. Translated, it gives CSVEVPPGQVELAQYF.

The CDR3 nucleotides are TGTGCCAGCAGCTTGCCCGGTCATTACGTTCGAGAGACCCAGTACTTC. Residues: CASSLPGHYVRETQYF. The chain couples TRBV5-6 to TRBJ2-5; D unresolved. Germline lookup yields CDR1 SGHDT and CDR2 YYEEEE. This CDR3 has 16 amino acids. V lost 1 base and J 4 bases, leaving 17 bases between the germline ends. The full variable domain, rest sourced from reference TRBV5-6 and TRBJ2-5, is DAGVTQSPTHLIKTRGQQVTLRCSPKSGHDTVSWYQQALGQGPQFIFQYYEEEERQRGNFPDRFSGHQFPNYSSELNVNALLLGDSALYLCASSLPGHYVRETQYFGPGTRLLVL.

This clone came up once. The rearrangement joins TRBV6-2 or TRBV6-3 to TRBJ1-5, with D unresolved. The V and J ends lost 3 bases and 3 bases respectively, with 6 bases between them. CDR3 length: 13 residues. CDR1 and CDR2 (germline): MNHEY, SVGEGT. The CDR3 protein is CASSYQNNQPQHF. CDR3 coding DNA: TGTGCCAGCAGTTATCAGAACAATCAGCCCCAGCATTTT.

The chain recombines TRBV30 with TRBJ2-2; D is undetermined. This CDR3 is built from 13 residues. Germline values: CDR1 GTSNPN, CDR2 SVGIG (reference sequence). V lost 3 bases and J 0 bases, leaving 5 bases between the germline ends. The chain's CDR3 is CAWRRANTGELFF. DNA for the CDR3: TGTGCCTGGAGACGGGCGAACACCGGGGAGCTGTTTTTT.

The rearrangement uses TRBV9 and TRBJ1-1, with 8 bases aligning to TRBD1. The length of the CDR3 is 15 residues. The ends lost 3 bases at V and 2 bases at J; junction bases unmatched: 6. Germline CDR1 SGDLS, CDR2 YYNGEE. CDR3 loop: CASSARTGGNTEAFF. DNA for the CDR3: TGTGCCAGCAGCGCCCGAACAGGGGGAAACACTGAAGCTTTCTTT.

The chain has TRBV30 and TRBJ1-2; 7 bases agree with TRBD1. CDR3 length: 19 amino acids. Trimming removed 3 bases from V and 7 bases from J; junction bases left unmatched: 26. Per the germline V gene, CDR1 is GTSNPN and CDR2 is SVGIG (reference sequence). For the CDR3, the DNA is TGTGCCTGGAGAGGTCGGTTGCCAGGGGGGCGCAGGGACACTTCTGGCTACACCTTC. It yields the protein CAWRGRLPGGRRDTSGYTF.

The J gene is TRBJ2-2, the V gene TRBV5-4, with 8 bases matching TRBD2. CDR3 length: 14 residues. The V and J ends lost 7 bases and 6 bases, in that order; junction bases with no gene match: 8. Germline V gives CDR1 SGHNT, CDR2 YYREEE (reference sequence). CDR3 nucleotides: TGTGCCAGCCGCCTTCGGGAGGGCGCCGGGGAGCTGTTTTTT. Translated: CASRLREGAGELFF.

V and J are TRBV9 and TRBJ2-1, with 9 bases lining up with TRBD1. Trimming cost V 2 bases and J 3 bases; bases outside gene matches: 3. Germline V gene sequence: CDR1 SGDLS, CDR2 YYNGEE. This CDR3 region has 15 residues. The CDR3 here is CASSVGQGHYNEQFF. Written as DNA, the CDR3 is TGTGCCAGCAGCGTGGGACAGGGACACTACAATGAGCAGTTCTTC.

This clone was counted between two and nine times. The V call is TRBV28, the J call TRBJ2-2; D ambiguous. The CDR3 is made up of 12 amino acids. The V gene's germline CDR1 is MDHEN and CDR2 SYDVKM. V lost 4 bases and J lost 7, with 7 bases in between. The CDR3 sequence: CASSSHYGELFF. In nucleotides, the CDR3 is TGTGCCAGCAGTTCCCACTACGGGGAGCTGTTTTTT.

The sample holds one count of this clone. The V gene is TRBV29-1, the J gene TRBJ2-7, with 7 bases aligning to TRBD1. V was pared by 5 bases and J by 3 bases, with 10 bases of the junction left unmatched. Germline assignment: CDR1 SQVTM and CDR2 ANQGSEA. There are 14 residues in the CDR3. The CDR3 DNA reads as TGCAGCGTTTGGACAGGTGGAGGAAACTACGAGCAGTACTTC. Translated: CSVWTGGGNYEQYF.

This chain uses TRBV5-1 with TRBJ2-7; 8 bases are shared with TRBD1. CDR3 size: 16 residues. V shed 1 base and J 2 bases; nucleotides not matched to a gene: 8. Germline lookup yields CDR1 SGHRS and CDR2 YFSETQ. The CDR3 sequence: CASSLRSGQATYEQYF. Here the CDR3 DNA reads TGCGCCAGCAGCTTGAGGTCGGGACAGGCCACCTACGAGCAGTACTTC.

This clone occurred once. This chain's CDR3 is CASRLSNQPQHF. The CDR3 DNA is TGTGCCAGCAGACTTTCCAATCAGCCCCAGCATTTT. The chain links TRBV12-3 or TRBV12-4 to TRBJ1-5; unclear D gene. The CDR3 contains 12 residues. V was trimmed by 6 bases and J by 3 bases, leaving 6 bases between them.

The chain couples TRBV5-4 to TRBJ2-2, with D hard to call. CDR3 length: 12 residues. Germline V gives CDR1 SGHNT, CDR2 YYREEE (reference sequence). The V end lost 4 bases, the J end lost 6 bases, and 7 bases lay between the germline ends. The CDR3 coding sequence is TGTGCCAGCAGCCTCGGTCCCGGGGAGCTGTTTTTT. Protein sequence: CASSLGPGELFF.

This clone was counted a few times. J is TRBJ1-1 and V is TRBV28, with D uncertain. The CDR3 has 15 residues. Germline V gene lookup returns CDR1 MDHEN and CDR2 SYDVKM. V lost 3 bases and J 4 bases, leaving 15 bases between the germline ends. This chain's CDR3 is CASSLNTGRSTEAFF. In nucleotides, the CDR3 is TGTGCCAGCAGTTTGAATACGGGTCGGAGCACTGAAGCTTTCTTT.

V gene TRBV7-2 combines with J gene TRBJ2-7; 10 bases are shared with TRBD1. This CDR3 comprises 13 residues. V shed 5 bases, J shed 4 bases, and the junction held 2 bases outside the gene matches. CDR1 and CDR2 from the germline V gene are SGHTA and FQGNSA. The CDR3 sequence: CASSGDRGYEQYF. As DNA, the CDR3 is TGTGCCAGCAGCGGGGACAGGGGATACGAGCAGTACTTC.

The chain recombines TRBV7-2 with TRBJ1-2, with no clear D. The length of the CDR3 is 13 residues. The V end was cut by 0 bases, the J end by 5 bases, with 7 bases between. The germline gives CDR1 SGHTA, CDR2 FQGNSA. CDR3: CASSLATYYGYTF. In nucleotides, the CDR3 is TGTGCCAGCAGCTTAGCGACATATTATGGCTACACCTTC.

The CDR3 here is CASSLGSPYEQYF. The CDR3 nucleotides are TGTGCCAGCAGCTTAGGCAGTCCCTACGAGCAGTACTTC. V is TRBV11-2 and J is TRBJ2-7; the D is unclear. The CDR3 length is 13 residues. Trimming stripped 1 base from V and 2 bases from J, with 6 bases between. The germline V gene encodes CDR1 SGHAT and CDR2 FQNNGV. Variable domain in full (rest from reference TRBV11-2 and TRBJ2-7): EAGVAQSPRYKIIEKRQSVAFWCNPISGHATLYWYQQILGQGPKLLIQFQNNGVVDDSQLPKDRFSAERLKGVDSTLKIQPAKLEDSAVYLCASSLGSPYEQYFGPGTRLTVT.

The chain uses TRBV28 and TRBJ2-7; perhaps TRBD2 as D (6 bases). The CDR3 is 13 amino acids. Germline V lookup: CDR1 MDHEN, CDR2 SYDVKM. The chain's CDR3 is CASGPGSSYEQYF. CDR3 bases: TGTGCAAGCGGGCCAGGAAGCTCCTACGAGCAGTACTTC.

This sequence joins TRBV7-8 and TRBJ2-7; a weak D match, TRBD2 (5 bases). The germline gives CDR1 SGHVS, CDR2 FQNEAQ. The CDR3 consists of 13 residues. V lost 7 bases and J lost 4, with 14 bases in between. The CDR3 is CASNQLGEYEQYF. The CDR3 DNA reads TGTGCCAGCAATCAGCTGGGAGAGTACGAGCAGTACTTC.

A few counts support this clone. The genes are TRBV10-3 and TRBJ2-3, with 7 bases lining up with TRBD1. J was trimmed by 0 bases and V by 6 bases; bases with no gene match: 3. Germline-derived CDR1 and CDR2 are ENHRY and SYGVKD. The CDR3 runs 14 residues. The CDR3 sequence: CAIRGTVSTDTQYF. The CDR3, as DNA: TGTGCCATCAGAGGGACAGTTAGCACAGATACGCAGTATTTT.

This clone appeared many times. J is TRBJ2-1 and V is TRBV5-1; 11 bases fit TRBD2. J gave up 0 bases and V 4 bases, and 18 bases lay outside the gene matches. The CDR3 runs 21 residues. Germline assignment: CDR1 SGHRS and CDR2 YFSETQ. CDR3 coding DNA: TGCGCCAGCAGCCTCGGACAGAAGACTAGCGGGGCCTCGAGCTCCTACAATGAGCAGTTCTTC. Protein sequence: CASSLGQKTSGASSSYNEQFF. The entire variable domain, with the rest obtained from reference TRBV5-1 and TRBJ2-1, is as follows: KAGVTQTPRYLIKTRGQQVTLSCSPISGHRSVSWYQQTPGQGLQFLFEYFSETQRNKGNFPGRFSGRQFSNSRSEMNVSTLELGDSALYLCASSLGQKTSGASSSYNEQFFGPGTRLTVL.

This clone was seen once. This sample includes further DNA sequences coding for the same CDR3. The genes are TRBV2 and TRBJ2-1; 10 bases match TRBD2. The J segment lost 4 bases and the V segment lost 6 bases, leaving 6 bases of the junction unmatched. The CDR3 covers 15 residues. Looked up from germline, CDR1 is SNHLY and CDR2 is FYNNEI. This CDR3 reads CASSELAGTYNEQFF. As DNA, the CDR3 is TGTGCCAGCAGCGAACTAGCGGGGACTTACAATGAGCAGTTCTTC.